The sequence of this TCR beta chain was determined in a study of shared clonotypes between healthy human individuals. Study-level information: For every donor, three CD4 naive, three CD4 memory, two CD8 naive and one CD8 memory plates were used.

Sequenced by immunoSEQ multiplex PCR; TCRdb stores in-frame clones only, minus some. The sample yields fewer than 1.4 million clones, around 78% seen once. V shed 3 bases and J shed 5 bases, with 10 bases lying between them. The CDR3 length is 13 residues. CDR1 is SNHLY and CDR2 is FYNNEI in the germline V gene. Comment on this clone: Antigen: not known.

Study-level results: Large depth notwithstanding, sorted-subset sequencing proved incomplete by rarefaction. The authors sampled blood alone, and tissue repertoires likely differ. Naive subsets typically showed greater estimated richness than memory subsets.

Material: memory CD4+ T cells from PBMCs. Subset defined: CD45RA-negative fraction. This TCR was recovered from a man younger than 35 in good health. Some clones in this sample may be carry-over from other donors' samples. The V call is TRBV2, the J call TRBJ2-5; maybe TRBD1 (6 bases). CDR3: CASSEAGAETQYF. The CDR3 DNA follows: TGTGCCAGCAGTGAGGCAGGGGCGGAGACCCAGTACTTC.